These 26 T cell receptor beta chains originate from one sample sequenced in a study of CD8+ T cells in alopecia areata. Following extraction, RNA underwent reverse transcription to cDNA, which served as the sequencing template. Some clones are missing from TCRdb's copy, which holds only in-frame ones; the method was immunoSEQ multiplex PCR. The data hold 130,000 to 150,000 clones, with approximately 65% observed a single time. Sequenced material: CD8+ T cells sorted from blood. The receptors were sampled from a human donor in good health.

CDR3 in amino acids: CASSTGGLEAFF. CDR3 nucleotide sequence: TGTGCCAGTAGTACAGGGGGCCTTGAAGCTTTCTTT. The chain couples TRBV19 to TRBJ1-1; 8 nucleotides line up with TRBD1. The CDR3 is 12 amino acids. Germline-derived CDR1 and CDR2 are LNHDA and SQIVND (reference sequence). With 4 bases clipped from V and 7 bases from J, the junction kept 2 bases outside the gene matches.

The gene calls are TRBV6-5 and TRBJ1-1; D perhaps matches TRBD1 (6 bases). Germline CDR1 MNHEY, CDR2 SVGAGI. CDR3 length: 11 residues. V shed 7 bases and J shed 5 bases, with 8 bases lying between them. The CDR3 here is CASTGDTEAFF. The CDR3 coding sequence is TGTGCCAGCACAGGGGATACTGAAGCTTTCTTT.

This chain connects TRBV2 to TRBJ1-1, with no clear D. The germline V gene has CDR1 SNHLY and CDR2 FYNNEI. This CDR3 has 17 amino acids. Between the trimmed V and J ends, which lost 6 bases and 2 bases, there was a span of 22 bases. CDR3 loop: CASRSGYGDSPNTEAFF. DNA for the CDR3: TGTGCCAGCAGATCCGGATACGGAGATAGTCCAAACACTGAAGCTTTCTTT.

J is TRBJ1-3 and V is TRBV27; D unclear. The V end was cut by 5 bases, the J end by 4 bases, with 9 bases between. Germline CDR1 reads MNHEY; CDR2 reads SMNVEV (reference sequence). The CDR3 spans 13 residues. This CDR3 is CASSPLFGNTIYF. The CDR3 DNA follows: TGTGCCAGCAGTCCCCTATTCGGAAACACCATATATTTT.

The chain links TRBV5-1 to TRBJ2-5, with TRBD1 matching over 9 bases. Germline loops: CDR1 SGHRS, CDR2 YFSETQ. The trim removed 4 bases at V and 9 bases at J, leaving 13 bases unmatched. The CDR3 consists of 15 residues. CDR3 DNA: TGCGCCAGCAGCCCCATTGGGACAGGGCTGGCGCCCCAGTACTTC. Amino acid sequence: CASSPIGTGLAPQYF.

This sequence joins TRBV29-1 and TRBJ2-1; the D gene is possibly TRBD2 (6 bases). Trimming cost V 7 bases and J 6 bases, with 19 bases left between them. Germline CDR1 is SQVTM and CDR2 is ANQGSEA. There are 14 residues in the CDR3. DNA for the CDR3: TGCAGCGGAGATCTAAGCGCGGGGTCCAATGAGCAGTTCTTC. Protein product: CSGDLSAGSNEQFF.

V is TRBV7-9 and J is TRBJ2-2; D is tentatively TRBD1 or TRBD2 (5 bases each). The CDR3 runs 15 residues. Trimming removed 8 bases at V and 2 bases at J, with 15 bases between. The germline V gene has CDR1 SEHNR and CDR2 FQNEAQ (reference sequence). The CDR3 coding sequence is TGTGCCAGCCCCTCCGGGACCACTAACACCGGGGAGCTGTTTTTT. It codes for CASPSGTTNTGELFF.

This clone was observed a few times. V gene TRBV15 combines with J gene TRBJ2-3; D ambiguous. CDR1 and CDR2 from the germline V gene are LNHNV and YYDKDF (reference sequence). This CDR3 comprises 12 residues. The V and J ends lost 1 base and 5 bases respectively, with 4 bases between them. The CDR3 DNA reads as TGTGCCACCAGCAGAGTAGGAGATACGCAGTATTTT. Protein: CATSRVGDTQYF.

The V gene is TRBV4-1, the J gene TRBJ1-2; TRBD1 is a possible D gene (6 bases). The germline CDR1 and CDR2 sequences are MGHRA and YSYEKL. The V end was cut by 3 bases, the J end by 4 bases, with 9 bases between. CDR3 length: 13 residues. The CDR3 DNA reads as TGCGCCAGCAGCCATGACAGGTCCTATGGCTACACCTTC. This translates into CASSHDRSYGYTF.

The J gene is TRBJ2-1, the V gene TRBV6-1; 10 bases are shared with TRBD1. The V gene end was trimmed by 4 bases and the J gene end by 0 bases; junction bases not matched to a gene: 0. This CDR3 has 15 residues. Germline values: CDR1 MNHNS, CDR2 SASEGT. The CDR3 spells CASSGTGGSYNEQFF. The CDR3 DNA reads TGTGCCAGCAGTGGGACAGGGGGCTCCTACAATGAGCAGTTCTTC.

This clone has more than one count but fewer than ten. This sequence joins TRBV4-1 and TRBJ2-2, with 9 bases lining up with TRBD1. V was pared by 3 bases and J by 8 bases, with 10 bases of the junction left unmatched. The CDR3 extends over 16 amino acids. CDR1 is MGHRA, CDR2 YSYEKL, per germline. In DNA form, the CDR3 reads TGCGCCAGCAGCCAGTCCGGGACAGGGATGATGGGGGAGCTGTTTTTT. This translates into CASSQSGTGMMGELFF.

This sequence joins TRBV28 and TRBJ2-7; D remains ambiguous. V was shortened by 1 base and J by 6 bases, with 13 bases between the two germline ends. The V gene's germline CDR1 is MDHEN and CDR2 SYDVKM. This CDR3 has 14 amino acids. The CDR3 loop is CASSLSYYPSEQYF. In DNA, the CDR3 is TGTGCCAGCAGTTTATCCTACTACCCCTCCGAGCAGTACTTC. The full variable domain, its missing parts supplied by reference TRBV28 and TRBJ2-7, is DVKVTQSSRYLVKRTGEKVFLECVQDMDHENMFWYRQDPGLGLRLIYFSYDVKMKEKGDIPEGYSVSREKKERFSLILESASTNQTSMYLCASSLSYYPSEQYFGPGTRLTVT.

V is TRBV25-1 and J is TRBJ1-1; D is ambiguous. This CDR3 comprises 12 residues. Germline assignment: CDR1 MGHDK and CDR2 SYGVNS. The V end was cut by 3 bases, the J end by 4 bases, with 6 bases between. CDR3 residues: CASSDGGTEAFF. CDR3 nucleotide sequence: TGTGCCAGCAGTGACGGAGGCACTGAAGCTTTCTTT.

This clone turned up a few times. V gene TRBV25-1 combines with J gene TRBJ1-2; D is unresolved. V lost 2 bases and J 2 bases, leaving 3 bases between the germline ends. The CDR3 totals 12 residues. Germline V gene sequence: CDR1 MGHDK, CDR2 SYGVNS. The CDR3 nucleotides read TGTGCCAGCAGTGAAGTCAACTATGGCTACACCTTC. Its protein product is CASSEVNYGYTF.

This clone was seen at least ten times. This same CDR3 is encoded by further DNA sequences in the sample. This sequence joins TRBV27 and TRBJ2-1; D remains unclear. Germline V gene lookup returns CDR1 MNHEY and CDR2 SMNVEV (reference sequence). Between the trimmed V and J ends, which lost 1 base and 5 bases, there was a span of 0 bases. The CDR3 extends over 11 amino acids. In DNA, the CDR3 is TGTGCCAGCAGTTTATACAATGAGCAGTTCTTC. This sequence encodes CASSLYNEQFF.

The rearrangement links TRBV20-1 to TRBJ2-7, with D possibly being TRBD2 (5 bases). The length of the CDR3 is 11 residues. The V gene lost 5 bases and the J gene lost 6 bases, with 11 bases spanning the gap. Germline V gene lookup returns CDR1 DFQATT and CDR2 SNEGSKA (reference sequence). Here the CDR3 reads CSAPALAEQYF. The CDR3 DNA is TGCAGTGCTCCGGCTCTAGCCGAGCAGTACTTC.

This clone was recorded only once. J is TRBJ2-1 and V is TRBV30, with D maybe TRBD1 (6 bases). This CDR3 is built from 13 residues. Germline values: CDR1 GTSNPN, CDR2 SVGIG (reference sequence). V was trimmed by 5 bases and J by 6 bases, leaving 14 bases between them. The CDR3 nucleotides are TGTGCCTGGGACTACAGGGTGGGCAATGAGCAGTTCTTC. Protein product: CAWDYRVGNEQFF.

This clone was counted between two and nine times. J is TRBJ2-7 and V is TRBV7-9, with 8 nucleotides matching TRBD1. Losses at the gene ends were 5 bases for V and 3 bases for J; bases not matched to a gene: 6. The CDR3 has 14 residues. Germline-derived CDR1 and CDR2 are SEHNR and FQNEAQ (reference sequence). In DNA, the CDR3 is TGTGCCAGCAGCGGCGACAGGGGAAGCTACGAGCAGTACTTC. Translation gives CASSGDRGSYEQYF.

J is TRBJ1-2 and V is TRBV27, with D uncertain. CDR1 is MNHEY, CDR2 SMNVEV, per germline (reference sequence). The CDR3 is 15 residues long. V dropped 0 bases and J dropped 7 bases, with 15 bases sitting between them. The DNA for the CDR3 is TGTGCCAGCAGTTTATCCCCCAACGGGGTTGTTGGCTACACCTTC. Residues: CASSLSPNGVVGYTF.

The chain carries TRBV21-1 and TRBJ2-7; TRBD1, the D gene given by the table, was not confirmed from the DNA. TRBV21-1 is recorded as a pseudogene. CDR3 length: 17 residues. CDR3 sequence: CASSTDRGIGPAYEQYF. The CDR3 DNA reads as TGTGCCAGCAGCACTGACAGGGGGATCGGGCCTGCCTACGAGCAGTACTTC.

In this sample, this clone turned up a few times. The chain links TRBV29-1 to TRBJ2-7, with D perhaps being TRBD1 or TRBD2 (6 bases each). CDR3 length: 15 amino acids. The ends were cut back, 0 bases at V and 1 base at J, with 13 bases in the middle. Looked up from germline, CDR1 is SQVTM and CDR2 is ANQGSEA. CDR3 residues: CSVEDHRGRSYEQYF. CDR3 DNA sequence: TGCAGCGTTGAAGATCATCGGGGGCGATCCTACGAGCAGTACTTC.

This chain links TRBV27 with TRBJ1-2; D uncertain. Germline CDR1 MNHEY, CDR2 SMNVEV (reference sequence). V was cut by 6 bases and J by 6 bases, with 20 bases left in between. The length of the CDR3 is 15 residues. CDR3 bases: TGTGCCAGCAGCCCGTCCCCGGCCGCCTTGAATGGCTACACCTTC. Its translation is CASSPSPAALNGYTF.

The rearrangement joins TRBV29-1 to TRBJ2-7, with TRBD1 matching 10 bases. The CDR3 runs 13 residues. Germline CDR1 and CDR2: SQVTM and ANQGSEA. Trimming took 4 bases from V and 8 from J; bases not matched to a gene: 8. This CDR3 is CSVGGDRGSQQYF. In DNA, the CDR3 is TGCAGCGTTGGAGGGGACAGGGGATCGCAGCAGTACTTC.

This chain links TRBV6-1 with TRBJ2-7; D gene unclear. The CDR3 covers 13 residues. Trimming pared 7 bases from V and 5 bases from J, leaving 15 bases between. Germline V CDR1 and CDR2: MNHNS, SASEGT. CDR3 amino acids: CASTLRRLDEQYF. In nucleotides, the CDR3 is TGTGCCAGCACCTTACGCCGCCTGGACGAGCAGTACTTC.

The chain carries TRBV19 and TRBJ1-2; D is possibly TRBD1 (6 bases). Deletions cut 3 bases from V and 4 bases from J, with 21 bases between. Germline CDR1 is LNHDA and CDR2 is SQIVND (reference sequence). The CDR3 sequence is 17 residues long. This chain's CDR3 is CASSMPTGGLRSYGYTF. The CDR3 DNA sequence: TGTGCCAGTAGTATGCCCACCGGGGGGCTTCGGAGCTATGGCTACACCTTC.

The J gene is TRBJ2-1, the V gene TRBV5-1; D is ambiguous. V was cut by 7 bases and J by 4 bases, with 12 bases left in between. From germline, CDR1 is SGHRS and CDR2 YFSETQ. The CDR3 loop spans 13 amino acids. The CDR3 reads CASRRSSYNEQFF. DNA of the CDR3: TGCGCCAGCCGGCGGAGCTCTTACAATGAGCAGTTCTTC.